This T cell receptor beta chain was sequenced in a study of cytomegalovirus exposure and HLA in healthy donors. Study as a whole: Membership in the Caucasian-associated ancestry cluster was found for approximately 85% of 398 genotyped donors.

CDR3 length: 13 residues. V lost 5 bases and J lost 2, with 10 bases in between. Germline assignment: CDR1 SGHVS and CDR2 FQNEAQ. Use of 60 Vbeta and 13 Jbeta primers characterized the PCR. Sequencing was performed with immunoSEQ multiplex PCR; in TCRdb, only in-frame clones are kept and a portion is missing. Among about 140,000 clones listed, approximately 65% were seen once. Study conclusions and caveats: For most TCR sequences rarity was the rule, although some public TCRs occurred in many donors. TCR beta sequences numbering fewer than 20,000 were associated with HLA alleles at 0.05 false discovery rate in a later analysis.

Comment on this clone: Its antigen is unknown.

The TCR comes from a woman aged 55-69 years in good health and CMV-seronegative. The sequencing sample was made of PBMCs. The V call is TRBV7-8, the J call TRBJ2-7, with D perhaps TRBD1 (5 bases). CDR3 in amino acids: CASSQTGPYEQYF. DNA for the CDR3: TGTGCCAGCAGCCAAACAGGACCCTACGAGCAGTACTTC.